This is a list of T cell receptor beta chains from one sample in a study of blood T cell repertoires in COVID-19. TCRdb's table, derived via immunoSEQ multiplex PCR, lists solely in-frame clones and lacks some. The sample records some 110,000 clones, roughly nine tenths being singletons. The specimen was peripheral blood. These receptors originate from a human donor in a cohort sampled during active COVID-19. Each CDR3 is given with its conserved first and last residue. Each record gives: V gene, D gene, clone size, J gene, CDR3 DNA, CDR3 protein. D genes are given only for firm matches. Some rows have no size entry. The others give once, few or many, or a class for an expanded clone.

TRBV7-3,TRBD1,few,TRBJ1-5,TGTGCCAGCAGCCCGGACAGGGGGCAGAGTCAGCCCCAGCATTTT,CASSPDRGQSQPQHF
TRBV6-5,TRBD1,few,TRBJ1-2,TGTGCCAGCAGTTACCTGAGGACAGGGGGTGGTTATGGCTACACCTTC,CASSYLRTGGGYGYTF
TRBV28,NA,NA,TRBJ2-7,TGTGCCAGCAGTTTAGTGGACAGTTACATACGACGGGAAGTCGAGCAGTACTTC,CASSLVDSYIRREVEQYF
TRBV7-3,NA,few,TRBJ2-1,TGTGCCAGCAGCCCACTATATTCCGGCAATGAGCAGTTCTTC,CASSPLYSGNEQFF
TRBV27,NA,NA,TRBJ2-3,TGTGCCAGCAGTTCGCGGGAAAGGGACTTGAAGTATTTT,CASSSRERDLKYF
TRBV3-1/TRBV3-2,TRBD1,NA,TRBJ1-5,TGTGCCAGCAGCCCCGGGACAGTCAATCAGCCCCAGCATTTT,CASSPGTVNQPQHF
TRBV21-1,NA,NA,TRBJ1-1,TGTGCCAGCACCATTTACCGGGACAGGGGGCGCGGAGCTTTCTTT,CASTIYRDRGRGAFF
TRBV7-9,NA,NA,TRBJ2-5,TGTGCCAGCAGCTTATCCGGACTCCAAGAGACCCAGTACTTC,CASSLSGLQETQYF
TRBV28,TRBD1,NA,TRBJ1-2,TGTGCCAGCAGTTTACAGGGACAGTTCTATGGCTACACCTTC,CASSLQGQFYGYTF
TRBV18,TRBD1,NA,TRBJ2-7,TGTGCCAGCTCACCGACAGGGAAAGGGGTTTCCTACGAGCAGTACTTC,CASSPTGKGVSYEQYF
TRBV7-9,NA,few,TRBJ1-5,TGTGCCAGCAGCTTGGGCAACAATCAGCCCCAGCATTTT,CASSLGNNQPQHF
TRBV7-9,NA,NA,TRBJ2-2,TGTGCCAGCAGCTTAAAAGGGGACTTCACCGGGGAGCTGTTTTTT,CASSLKGDFTGELFF
TRBV11-3,TRBD1,NA,TRBJ1-3,TGTGCCAGCAGCCCTCCGGACAGGGCAACGTACGGAAACACCATATATTTT,CASSPPDRATYGNTIYF
TRBV10-2,TRBD2,NA,TRBJ2-7,TGCGCCAGCAGTGGGACTAGCGACTCCTACGAGCAGTACTTC,CASSGTSDSYEQYF
TRBV5-1,TRBD1,NA,TRBJ2-1,TGCGCCAGCAGCCCTCGGGACAGTTCCTACAATGAGCAGTTCTTC,CASSPRDSSYNEQFF
TRBV21-1,NA,NA,TRBJ1-1,TGTGCCAGCAGCAAAGAGAGCGTGGTCTCTGAAGCTTTCTTT,CASSKESVVSEAFF
TRBV7-9,NA,NA,TRBJ1-2,TGTGCCAGCAGCCCCCGGGGGTCGCTCCAACCTTATGGCTACACCTTC,CASSPRGSLQPYGYTF
TRBV18,NA,NA,TRBJ1-1,TGTGCCAGCTCAAACTCAATCGGGGGGGAAAACACTGAAGCTTTCTTT,CASSNSIGGENTEAFF
TRBV5-4,TRBD2,once,TRBJ2-2,TGTGCCAGCAGCTTGTACGGGAGGACGAACACCGGGGAGCTGTTTTTT,CASSLYGRTNTGELFF
TRBV3-1/TRBV3-2,NA,NA,TRBJ2-1,TGTGCCAGCAGCCAAGATTCGCGGGCACCGGACTTAAATGGCAATGAGCAGTTCTTC,CASSQDSRAPDLNGNEQFF
TRBV18,TRBD1,NA,TRBJ1-2,TGTGCCAGCTCACCCAGCGGAACAGGGGAATATGGCTACACCTTC,CASSPSGTGEYGYTF
TRBV6-4,TRBD2,NA,TRBJ2-2,TGTGCCAGCAGTGACCGACTAGCTACCGGGGAGCTGTTTTTT,CASSDRLATGELFF
TRBV7-8,TRBD1,once,TRBJ1-4,TGTGCCAGCAGCCGGGACAGGGGATCCGAAAAACTGTTTTTT,CASSRDRGSEKLFF
TRBV2,TRBD1,once,TRBJ2-1,TGTGCCAGCAGTGAACAGGGGGAGCACAATGAGCAGTTCTTC,CASSEQGEHNEQFF
TRBV11-3,TRBD2,NA,TRBJ2-1,TGTGCCAGCAGCTTTCCCGGGACTAGACCCTACAATGAGCAGTTCTTC,CASSFPGTRPYNEQFF
TRBV5-5,TRBD1,NA,TRBJ1-2,TGTGCCAGCAGCTTGGTTGCAGGGGGAAACTATGGCTACACCTTC,CASSLVAGGNYGYTF
TRBV2,NA,NA,TRBJ1-5,TGTGCCAGCAACGTACAGGGAGAGCAGCCCCAGCATTTT,CASNVQGEQPQHF
TRBV5-4,NA,NA,TRBJ2-7,TGTGCCAGCACCTTAAAAGGAGGAGACGAGCAGTACTTC,CASTLKGGDEQYF
TRBV7-8,NA,few,TRBJ2-7,TGTGCCAGCAGCGAAGGGGGTGGAGAGCAGTACTTC,CASSEGGGEQYF
TRBV9,TRBD1,NA,TRBJ2-1,TGTGCCAGCAGCCCCAAATCGGACAGGTTTTACAATGAGCAGTTCTTC,CASSPKSDRFYNEQFF
TRBV24-1,NA,NA,TRBJ1-2,TGTGCCACCAGTGATGCCCCCGGACAGTATGGCTACACCTTC,CATSDAPGQYGYTF
TRBV20-1,TRBD1,NA,TRBJ1-2,TGCAGTGCAATGGACAGGGAGGACTACACCTTC,CSAMDREDYTF
TRBV28,TRBD1,NA,TRBJ1-5,TGTGCCAGCAGATTGTCGGACAGGCTGAATCAGCCCCAGCATTTT,CASRLSDRLNQPQHF
TRBV11-2,NA,NA,TRBJ1-2,TGTGCCAGCAGCTTAGGGGGGGGAAAGGTCTATGGCTACACCTTC,CASSLGGGKVYGYTF
TRBV5-1,TRBD1,NA,TRBJ2-7,TGCGCCAGCAGCCCGGGACAGGGAGGTAGGGCCTACGAGCAGTACTTC,CASSPGQGGRAYEQYF
TRBV28,NA,few,TRBJ1-1,TGTGCCAGCAGCCGCTCTTCCAGGAACACTGAAGCTTTCTTT,CASSRSSRNTEAFF
TRBV6-2/TRBV6-3,TRBD2,NA,TRBJ2-7,TGTGCCAGCAGCCAACGGACTAGCGGGATGCCATACGAGCAGTACTTC,CASSQRTSGMPYEQYF
TRBV5-6,NA,NA,TRBJ1-3,TGTGCCAGCAGCCCCGGCAACAGGAACACCATATATTTT,CASSPGNRNTIYF
TRBV29-1,TRBD1,once,TRBJ1-5,TGCAGCGTTCAGGGACAGCCCAATCAGCCCCAGCATTTT,CSVQGQPNQPQHF
TRBV2,TRBD2,NA,TRBJ2-2,TGTGCCAGCAGTTCTAGCGGGAGTGCGTTCAGTTCCGGGGAGCTGTTTTTT,CASSSSGSAFSSGELFF
TRBV10-3,NA,NA,TRBJ2-7,TGTGCCATCAGTGAGTCTCCGGCGGGGCCAGAGCAGTACTTC,CAISESPAGPEQYF
TRBV6-7,TRBD1,once,TRBJ1-1,TGTGCCAGCAGTTACTCAGCCGTCACAGGGGGCCGGGTGAACACTGAAGCTTTCTTT,CASSYSAVTGGRVNTEAFF
TRBV5-4,NA,NA,TRBJ2-1,TGTGCCAGCAGCTTAGCCGGGGGTACTGAGCAGTTCTTC,CASSLAGGTEQFF
TRBV12-3/TRBV12-4,TRBD1,NA,TRBJ1-2,TGTGCCAGCAGGAATACAGGGGGACGGAGCTACACCTTC,CASRNTGGRSYTF
TRBV28,NA,NA,TRBJ2-3,TGTGCCAGCAGTCCGAGGGTCCCTCCCCTCACAGATACGCAGTATTTT,CASSPRVPPLTDTQYF
TRBV24-1,TRBD1,NA,TRBJ1-2,TGTGCCACCAGTGATTCTGCAGGGGGGTTCTACGGCTACACCTTC,CATSDSAGGFYGYTF
TRBV12-3/TRBV12-4,NA,NA,TRBJ1-1,TGTGCCAGCAGTTTAGTGGGAGCATCTGAAGCTTTCTTT,CASSLVGASEAFF
TRBV3-1/TRBV3-2,NA,NA,TRBJ2-2,TGTGCCAGCAACCTAAGGGGAACCGGGGAGCTGTTTTTT,CASNLRGTGELFF
TRBV21-1,NA,NA,TRBJ2-3,TGTGCCAGCAGCAAAGTTCCAGGCGGCGGGGCGACAGATACGCAGTATTTT,CASSKVPGGGATDTQYF
TRBV5-4,TRBD1,NA,TRBJ1-3,TGTGCCAGCAGCGAACAGGGGGCATACAGCACCATATATTTT,CASSEQGAYSTIYF
TRBV28,NA,once,TRBJ1-5,TGTGCCAGCAGTTTATCCGGTGAGACAGTAAATCAGCCCCAGCATTTT,CASSLSGETVNQPQHF
TRBV28,TRBD1,NA,TRBJ2-5,TGTGCCAGCAGTAGGACAGGGGTGGAGACCCAGTACTTC,CASSRTGVETQYF
TRBV28,NA,NA,TRBJ2-7,TGTGCCAGCAACTCGGCCGACAGGAATACCTACGAGCAGTACTTC,CASNSADRNTYEQYF
TRBV4-1,TRBD2,NA,TRBJ2-1,TGCGCCAGCAGCCCCCTTAGCGGGAGCTATGAGCAGTTCTTC,CASSPLSGSYEQFF
TRBV6-2/TRBV6-3,TRBD1,NA,TRBJ1-6,TGTGCCAGCACCCCAGACAGGGTCTCGCCCCTCCACTTT,CASTPDRVSPLHF
TRBV5-4,TRBD2,once,TRBJ2-5,TGTGTCAGCAGCGGGGGACTAGCGGGAGCGGGAGAGACCCAGTACTTC,CVSSGGLAGAGETQYF
TRBV5-1,TRBD1,NA,TRBJ1-2,TGCGCCAGCAGCTTGGGCGGGACAGGGGGCGCGGGAGATGGCTACACCTTC,CASSLGGTGGAGDGYTF
TRBV7-2,TRBD1,NA,TRBJ2-4,TGTGCCAGCAGCACAGGGGGCTCCAAAAACATTCAGTACTTC,CASSTGGSKNIQYF
TRBV5-1,TRBD2,NA,TRBJ2-3,TGCGCCAGCAGCTTCGGACTAGTGGGAGGCACAGATACGCAGTATTTT,CASSFGLVGGTDTQYF